This T cell receptor (beta chain) was profiled in a study of T cell responses to AZD1222 COVID-19 vaccine. Background on the study: It was second doses at about 4 or about 12 weeks that were pooled. Study findings and constraints: Donors were largely white British and mainly female; clonal diversity was possibly underestimated. The breadth and depth of Spike-specific TCRs increased once two AZD1222 doses had been given. At 160-218 and 743-854, vaccine-associated CD4 TCRs were dominant, and they spanned spike.

This clone has a handful of counts. Its antigen is still unknown. Germline V gene data show CDR1 as MNHEY and CDR2 as SMNVEV (reference sequence). Trimming shortened V by 5 bases and J by 6 bases, and 10 bases separated the two germline ends. This CDR3 is built from 12 residues. This table comes from immunoSEQ multiplex PCR, and its TCRdb copy is limited to in-frame clones, with some not included. The sample has roughly 180,000 clones; over 80% are singletons. The V call is TRBV27, the J call TRBJ1-1; D gene unclear. This receptor was identified in an adult in good health. Sequences were derived from peripheral blood, sampled on day 0 of AZD1222 vaccination. The CDR3 region is CASSPPSPEAFF. The CDR3 DNA follows: TGTGCCAGCAGTCCCCCATCCCCTGAAGCTTTCTTT.